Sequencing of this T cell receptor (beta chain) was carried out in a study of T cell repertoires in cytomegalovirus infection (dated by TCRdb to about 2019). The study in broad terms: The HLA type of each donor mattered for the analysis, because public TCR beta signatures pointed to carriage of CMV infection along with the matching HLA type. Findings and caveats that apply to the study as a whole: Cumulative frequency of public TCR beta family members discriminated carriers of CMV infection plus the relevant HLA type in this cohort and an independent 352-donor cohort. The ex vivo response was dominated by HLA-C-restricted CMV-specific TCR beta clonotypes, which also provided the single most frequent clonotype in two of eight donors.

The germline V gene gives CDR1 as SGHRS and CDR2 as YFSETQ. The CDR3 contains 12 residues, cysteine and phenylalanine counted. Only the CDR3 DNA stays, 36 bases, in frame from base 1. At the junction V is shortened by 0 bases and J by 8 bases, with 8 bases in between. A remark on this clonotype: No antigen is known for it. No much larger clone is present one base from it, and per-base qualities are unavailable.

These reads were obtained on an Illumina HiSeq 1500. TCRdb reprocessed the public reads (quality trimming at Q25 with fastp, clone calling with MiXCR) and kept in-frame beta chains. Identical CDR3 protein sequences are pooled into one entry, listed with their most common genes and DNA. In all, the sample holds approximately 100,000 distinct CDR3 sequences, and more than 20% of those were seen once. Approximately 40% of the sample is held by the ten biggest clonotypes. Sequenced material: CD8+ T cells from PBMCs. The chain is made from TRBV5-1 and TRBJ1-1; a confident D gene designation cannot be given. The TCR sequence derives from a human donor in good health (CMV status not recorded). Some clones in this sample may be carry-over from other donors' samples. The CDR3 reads CASSLARGEAFF. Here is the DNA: TGCGCCAGCAGCTTGGCCCGAGGGGAAGCTTTCTTT.